Below are 25 T cell receptor beta chains sequenced from a single sample in a study of patients and donors after allogeneic stem cell transplantation. Using its own MiXCR run on the RT-PCR reads, TCRdb lists one record per CDR3 protein. This table has 410,000 or so distinct CDR3 sequences, 16% appearing once. Source material: blood, either unsorted or a sorted T cell fraction (not recorded which). The receptors here all came from a human donor who was either an allogeneic HSCT recipient or a stem cell or donor lymphocyte infusion donor (not recorded which). It is not recorded whose cells these are; they may come from a transplant donor.

This chain uses TRBV5-1 with TRBJ1-2, with TRBD1 matching over 7 bases. The CDR3 runs 14 residues. The germline gives CDR1 SGHRS, CDR2 YFSETQ. J gave up 8 bases and V 0 bases, and 7 bases lay outside the gene matches. This chain's CDR3 is CASSLAGQGGGYTF. The DNA for the CDR3 is TGCGCCAGCAGCTTGGCCGGGCAGGGGGGAGGCTACACCTTC.

This clonotype was counted between two and nine times. The chain recombines TRBV6-2 or TRBV6-3 with TRBJ1-1, with D perhaps TRBD1 (6 bases). Germline V gene data show CDR1 as MNHEY and CDR2 as SVGEGT. V lost 5 bases to trimming and J lost 1 base, with 20 bases between them. CDR3 length: 17 residues. Written as DNA, the CDR3 is TGTGCCAGCAGTCGCTTTTTCAGGGGCACCCGGAACACTGAAGCTTTCTTT. Its protein is CASSRFFRGTRNTEAFF.

This chain uses TRBV6-2 or TRBV6-3 with TRBJ2-2, with 9 bases that match TRBD2. The CDR3 is made up of 19 amino acids. Germline loops: CDR1 MNHEY, CDR2 SVGEGT. J lost 5 bases, V lost 6 bases, and 19 bases had no gene match. The CDR3 coding sequence is TGTGCCAGCAGCCCGAATACTCGAGGTGGGACTAGCAGGACCGGGGAGCTGTTTTTT. The encoded protein is CASSPNTRGGTSRTGELFF.

The sample holds many counts of this clonotype. The rearrangement links TRBV12-3 or TRBV12-4 to TRBJ2-4; D unresolved. Trimming removed 3 bases from V and 0 bases from J, with 12 bases in between. The CDR3 totals 16 residues. DNA of the CDR3: TGTGCCAGCAGTTTCCCCGTTCGCTTAGCCAAAAACATTCAGTACTTC. As protein: CASSFPVRLAKNIQYF.

This clonotype was detected only a few times. The chain carries TRBV28 and TRBJ2-7; tentative D call: TRBD2 (5 bases). The germline gives CDR1 MDHEN, CDR2 SYDVKM. The CDR3 runs to 14 residues. The ends were cut back, 5 bases at V and 0 bases at J, with 11 bases in the middle. The chain's CDR3 is CASSRGIPSYEQYF. The CDR3 nucleotides read TGTGCCAGCAGTCGGGGAATTCCCTCCTACGAGCAGTACTTC.

This clonotype has just a few counts. The rearrangement uses TRBV25-1 and TRBJ2-7; no clear D gene. In germline, CDR1 is MGHDK, CDR2 SYGVNS. V was cut by 0 bases and J by 6 bases, with 3 bases left in between. This CDR3 spans 11 amino acids. CDR3 sequence (DNA): TGTGCCAGCAGTGAATACGGCGAGCAGTACTTC. This encodes CASSEYGEQYF.

Ten or more counts support this clonotype. The rearrangement links TRBV7-9 to TRBJ2-1, with D maybe TRBD1 (6 bases). Germline V gene sequence: CDR1 SEHNR, CDR2 FQNEAQ (reference sequence). Deletions cut 2 bases from V and 9 bases from J, with 17 bases between. The CDR3 is 15 amino acids. CDR3 amino acids: CASSLRWQGPTEQFF. Written as DNA, the CDR3 is TGTGCCAGCAGCTTAAGGTGGCAGGGGCCTACTGAGCAGTTCTTC.

This chain links TRBV6-1 with TRBJ2-2; D is perhaps TRBD2 (5 bases). The V end lost 3 bases, the J end lost 0 bases, and 11 bases lay between the germline ends. Germline CDR1 reads MNHNS; CDR2 reads SASEGT. CDR3 length: 16 residues. CDR3 loop: CASSDLGGPNTGELFF. Here the CDR3 DNA reads TGTGCCAGCAGTGACCTTGGCGGGCCGAACACCGGGGAGCTGTTTTTT.

This clonotype has a handful of counts. The chain employs TRBV3-1 and TRBJ2-7; perhaps TRBD1 as D (6 bases). CDR3 length: 14 residues. Trimming cost V 4 bases and J 1 base, with 11 bases left between them. Germline values: CDR1 LGHDT, CDR2 YNNKEL (reference sequence). The CDR3 reads CASSPRQVSYEQYF. CDR3 bases: TGTGCCAGCAGCCCCAGACAGGTGTCCTACGAGCAGTACTTC.

The table lists this clonotype with many counts. This chain uses TRBV20-1 with TRBJ2-1; D not resolved. CDR3 length equals 16 residues. V was trimmed by 1 base and J by 1 base, leaving 14 bases between them. Germline CDR1 and CDR2: DFQATT and SNEGSKA (reference sequence). The CDR3 DNA follows: TGCAGTGCTAGAGTTCCCGCGGTTAGGTCCTACAATGAGCAGTTCTTC. Encoded protein: CSARVPAVRSYNEQFF.

The rearrangement links TRBV15 to TRBJ2-7; D is ambiguous. Germline V gene sequence: CDR1 LNHNV, CDR2 YYDKDF (reference sequence). This CDR3 has 15 residues. With 0 bases removed from V and 2 bases from J, the gap between germline ends came to 11 bases. Written as DNA, the CDR3 is TGTGCCACCAGCAGAGAAACGGGTGTGACCTACGAGCAGTACTTC. Protein sequence: CATSRETGVTYEQYF.

This clonotype has a handful of counts. This rearrangement joins TRBV5-1 to TRBJ1-1; D remains unclear. The length of the CDR3 is 13 residues. Per the germline V gene, CDR1 is SGHRS and CDR2 is YFSETQ. V was shortened by 5 bases and J by 1 base, with 9 bases between the two germline ends. The CDR3 DNA sequence: TGCGCCAGCAGGGGGTCGGGGAACACTGAAGCTTTCTTT. Its translation is CASRGSGNTEAFF. The variable domain in full, completed from reference TRBV5-1 and TRBJ1-1, reads KAGVTQTPRYLIKTRGQQVTLSCSPISGHRSVSWYQQTPGQGLQFLFEYFSETQRNKGNFPGRFSGRQFSNSRSEMNVSTLELGDSALYLCASRGSGNTEAFFGQGTRLTVV.

This clonotype was observed a handful of times. The gene calls are TRBV5-1 and TRBJ1-4; D is possibly TRBD1 (6 bases). Germline loops: CDR1 SGHRS, CDR2 YFSETQ. Trimming removed 1 base at V and 7 bases at J, with 17 bases between. The CDR3 totals 16 residues. The DNA for the CDR3 is TGCGCCAGCAGCTTGATGGCAACAGGGAGGGTTGAAAAACTGTTTTTT. Translation: CASSLMATGRVEKLFF.

This clonotype was recorded many times. The V gene is TRBV12-3 or TRBV12-4, the J gene TRBJ2-2; D remains ambiguous. This CDR3 has 13 amino acids. Trimming removed 3 bases from V and 9 bases from J, with 11 bases in between. The CDR3 is CASSFLGGRELFF. In DNA, the CDR3 is TGTGCCAGCAGTTTTTTGGGTGGCCGGGAGCTGTTTTTT.

This clonotype has only a few counts. The CDR3 here is CAWRGDFDTEAFF. CDR3 nucleotide sequence: TGTGCCTGGAGGGGGGATTTTGACACTGAAGCTTTCTTT. The gene calls are TRBV30 and TRBJ1-1; maybe TRBD1 (5 bases). V was shortened by 3 bases and J by 3 bases, with 11 bases between the two germline ends. This CDR3 region has 13 residues. Germline V lookup: CDR1 GTSNPN, CDR2 SVGIG (reference sequence). The whole variable domain, filled in from reference TRBV30 and TRBJ1-1, reads SQTIHQWPATLVQPVGSPLSLECTVEGTSNPNLYWYRQAAGRGLQLLFYSVGIGQISSEVPQNLSASRPQDRQFILSSKKLLLSDSGFYLCAWRGDFDTEAFFGQGTRLTVV.

The rearrangement links TRBV10-3 to TRBJ2-1, with D possibly matching TRBD2 (5 bases). The germline CDR1 and CDR2 sequences are ENHRY and SYGVKD. Trimming took 2 bases from V and 7 from J, leaving 9 bases between them. The CDR3 is made up of 13 amino acids. The CDR3 region has the DNA TGTGCCATCAGTGAGAGGGAGTTAAATGAGCAGTTCTTC. Encoded protein: CAISERELNEQFF.

This clonotype was detected only a few times. This sequence joins TRBV21-1 and TRBJ1-3; TRBD1 is the table's D call, not checked against the DNA. TRBV21-1 is deemed a pseudogene. This CDR3 comprises 16 residues. Here the CDR3 DNA reads TGTGCCAGCAGCAAAGGCGGCCCCCGCTCTGGAAACACCATATATTTT. Protein sequence: CASSKGGPRSGNTIYF.

V gene TRBV24-1 combines with J gene TRBJ2-7; 7 bases match TRBD1. Germline trimming cut 3 bases from V and 1 base from J; bases unmatched to any gene: 5. The CDR3 has 15 residues. From germline, CDR1 is KGHDR and CDR2 SFDVKD. Here the CDR3 DNA reads TGTGCCACCAGTGATCCTCGGGACAGATCCTACGAGCAGTACTTC. As protein: CATSDPRDRSYEQYF.

The table lists this clonotype with a few counts. V is TRBV9 and J is TRBJ2-7; D not resolved. Germline V lookup: CDR1 SGDLS, CDR2 YYNGEE. V gave up 4 bases and J gave up 0 bases, with 14 bases separating them. The CDR3 consists of 15 residues. The CDR3 spells CASSSTPGRSYEQYF. In DNA, the CDR3 is TGTGCCAGCAGCTCCACCCCTGGGCGCTCCTACGAGCAGTACTTC.

There are a few counts of this clonotype. The chain joins TRBV24-1 to TRBJ2-3, with 9 bases aligning to TRBD2. Trimming at V came to 8 bases and at J to 0 bases, leaving 5 bases not matched to a gene. The germline V gene has CDR1 KGHDR and CDR2 SFDVKD. The CDR3 extends over 15 amino acids. The CDR3 region has the DNA TGTGCCACCACCGAGACTAGCGGTAGCACAGATACGCAGTATTTT. Its translation: CATTETSGSTDTQYF.

The chain carries TRBV4-1 and TRBJ1-3; D is uncertain. Germline V lookup: CDR1 MGHRA, CDR2 YSYEKL. CDR3 length equals 16 residues. Deletions cut 0 bases from V and 4 bases from J, with 13 bases between. In DNA, the CDR3 is TGCGCCAGCAGCCAAGATTTCGGTCAGAGGGGAAACACCATATATTTT. Protein: CASSQDFGQRGNTIYF.

This clonotype was seen many times. V is TRBV12-3 or TRBV12-4 and J is TRBJ2-1; D uncertain. V was cut by 7 bases and J by 5 bases, with 18 bases left in between. The CDR3 runs 15 residues. The CDR3 protein is CASNRRRLDHNEQFF. CDR3 DNA: TGTGCCAGCAATCGTAGACGGTTGGATCACAATGAGCAGTTCTTC.

The V call is TRBV9, the J call TRBJ2-3; tentative D call: TRBD2 (5 bases). The V gene's germline CDR1 is SGDLS and CDR2 YYNGEE. CDR3 length: 16 residues. V was pared by 3 bases and J by 0 bases, with 14 bases between. Here the CDR3 DNA reads TGTGCCAGCAGCGCCCTCAGCGGAGGCAGCACAGATACGCAGTATTTT. Protein: CASSALSGGSTDTQYF. Using reference TRBV9 and TRBJ2-3 for the parts outside the CDR3, the full variable domain is DSGVTQTPKHLITATGQRVTLRCSPRSGDLSVYWYQQSLDQGLQFLIQYYNGEERAKGNILERFSAQQFPDLHSELNLSSLELGDSALYFCASSALSGGSTDTQYFGPGTRLTVL.

This clonotype was counted at least ten times. The CDR3 is CASSFQGSYAGELFF. CDR3 nucleotides: TGCGCCAGCAGCTTCCAGGGGTCGTACGCCGGGGAGCTGTTTTTT. V gene TRBV5-1 combines with J gene TRBJ2-2; tentatively, D is TRBD1 (6 bases). V was pared by 2 bases and J by 6 bases, with 14 bases between. This CDR3 has 15 residues. The germline V gene encodes CDR1 SGHRS and CDR2 YFSETQ.

There are a few counts of this clonotype. The chain uses TRBV7-9 and TRBJ1-4; D gene ambiguous. The CDR3 has 12 residues. In germline, CDR1 is SEHNR, CDR2 FQNEAQ (reference sequence). The V and J ends lost 1 base and 6 bases respectively, with 3 bases between them. The CDR3 spells CASSLVDEKLFF. CDR3 sequence (DNA): TGTGCCAGCAGCTTAGTAGATGAAAAACTGTTTTTT.